Listed below are T cell receptor beta chains from one sample, sequenced in a study of blood T cell repertoires in COVID-19. The table came from immunoSEQ multiplex PCR; TCRdb's copy has only in-frame clones and leaves some out. Of 250,000 to 350,000 clones in the sample, about 89% were seen once. The specimen sequenced was peripheral blood. These receptors all stem from a woman between 50 and 59 years old who had recovered from COVID-19. Each CDR3 is given with its conserved first and last residue. The D gene is left open where the match is weak. Expanded clones get a size class; other rows say once, few or many, or leave the size out.

clone_size j_call d_call v_call cdr3_nt cdr3_aa
NA TRBJ1-6 NA TRBV28 TGTGCCAGCAGTTTAGGGCAGTATAGTTCACCCCTCCACTTT CASSLGQYSSPLHF
NA TRBJ1-2 NA TRBV3-1/TRBV3-2 TGTGCCAGCAGCCAAGGCGGCTATGGCTACACCTTC CASSQGGYGYTF
NA TRBJ1-4 TRBD1 TRBV29-1 TGCAGCGTTGACGGGACAGGGTCGGGTGAAAAACTGTTTTTT CSVDGTGSGEKLFF
NA TRBJ2-5 TRBD1 TRBV27 TGTGCCAGCAGTCCAGGGACAGTTCAAGAGACCCAGTACTTC CASSPGTVQETQYF
NA TRBJ2-1 TRBD2 TRBV15 TGTGCCACCAGCAGAGCACCACCGGGACTAGCGGGACATGAGCAGTTCTTC CATSRAPPGLAGHEQFF
NA TRBJ1-2 NA TRBV18 TGTGCCAGCTCACCTGAGCTGGGGCTGAGTGGCTACACCTTC CASSPELGLSGYTF
NA TRBJ2-7 NA TRBV27 TGTGCCAGCAGCCCGAGGGGGTTCTACGAGCAGTACTTC CASSPRGFYEQYF
NA TRBJ2-2 NA TRBV20-1 TGCAGTGCTAGTAGCGCCGCACGGGGGGAGCTGTTTTTT CSASSAARGELFF
once TRBJ2-3 TRBD2 TRBV7-2 TGTGCCAGCAGCTTACCCCTAGCGGGGGCTTCTAGCACAGATACGCAGTATTTT CASSLPLAGASSTDTQYF
few TRBJ1-6 NA TRBV4-1 TGCGCCAGCGCACAGGAGCTCAGCAATTCACCCCTCCACTTT CASAQELSNSPLHF
NA TRBJ2-2 NA TRBV4-1 TGCGCCAGCAGCCAAGGGAGCGTTGGGGCGATTTACACCGGGGAGCTGTTTTTT CASSQGSVGAIYTGELFF
NA TRBJ2-3 NA TRBV5-1 TGCGCCAGCAGCACCGGTACCCGACAGGTCACAGATACGCAGTATTTT CASSTGTRQVTDTQYF
few TRBJ1-6 NA TRBV7-9 TGTGCCAGTTCGGGGAGCTCCTATAATTCACCCCTCCACTTT CASSGSSYNSPLHF
NA TRBJ1-6 TRBD1 TRBV19 TGTGCCAGTACACAGGGACAGGATAATTCACCCCTCCACTTT CASTQGQDNSPLHF
NA TRBJ1-2 TRBD1 TRBV5-4 TGTGCCAGCAGCCCTCGAGGGGGCTCGGGCTATGGCTACACCTTC CASSPRGGSGYGYTF
NA TRBJ2-3 NA TRBV7-2 TGTGCCAGCGGCAAGGGGGGGGGCCCGGATACGCAGTATTTT CASGKGGGPDTQYF
NA TRBJ2-1 TRBD1 TRBV5-1 TGCGCCAGCAGCCTAAGACAGGGGTATACCTACAATGAGCAGTTCTTC CASSLRQGYTYNEQFF
NA TRBJ2-3 TRBD1 TRBV6-6 TGTGCCAGCAGGCGACTCCGGGACAGGGCGTCAGATACGCAGTATTTT CASRRLRDRASDTQYF